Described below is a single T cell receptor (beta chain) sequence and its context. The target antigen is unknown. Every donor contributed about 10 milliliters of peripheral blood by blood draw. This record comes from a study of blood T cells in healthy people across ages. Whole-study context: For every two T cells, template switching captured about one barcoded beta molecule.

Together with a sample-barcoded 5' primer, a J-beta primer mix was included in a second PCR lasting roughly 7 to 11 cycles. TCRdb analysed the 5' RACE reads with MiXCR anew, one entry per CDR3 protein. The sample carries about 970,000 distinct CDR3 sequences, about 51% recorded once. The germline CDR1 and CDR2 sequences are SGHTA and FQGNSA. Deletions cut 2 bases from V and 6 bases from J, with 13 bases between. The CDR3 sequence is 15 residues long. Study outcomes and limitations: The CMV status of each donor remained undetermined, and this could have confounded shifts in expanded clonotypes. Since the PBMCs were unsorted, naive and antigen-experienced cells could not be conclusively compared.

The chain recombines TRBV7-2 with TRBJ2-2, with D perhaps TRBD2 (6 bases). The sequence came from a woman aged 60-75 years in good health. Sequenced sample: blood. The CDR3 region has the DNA TGTGCCAGCAGCTTAATCGGGAGCTCTCCCGGGGAGCTGTTTTTT. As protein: CASSLIGSSPGELFF.